The 2 T cell receptor beta chains reported below all come from one sample, sequenced in a study of cytomegalovirus exposure and HLA in healthy donors. Primers for the PCR totalled 60 Vbeta and 13 Jbeta. TCRdb's copy holds only in-frame clones and misses some; the assay was immunoSEQ multiplex PCR. The sample contains 200,000 to 300,000 clones, roughly 78% of which appear only once. The sequencing input was PBMCs. The receptors were gathered from a boy under 18 in good health and CMV-seronegative.

The chain joins TRBV19 to TRBJ2-5; 7 bases line up with TRBD2. The CDR3 extends over 16 amino acids. Per germline, CDR1 LNHDA and CDR2 SQIVND (reference sequence). V trimming: 3 bases; J trimming: 2 bases; junction bases outside the gene matches: 9. The CDR3 protein is CASSMFGTTGQETQYF. The CDR3 DNA sequence: TGTGCCAGTAGTATGTTCGGGACTACCGGACAAGAGACCCAGTACTTC.

This clone came up a few times. The J gene is TRBJ2-7, the V gene TRBV29-1; 9 bases map to TRBD1. This CDR3 spans 14 amino acids. Germline V gives CDR1 SQVTM, CDR2 ANQGSEA. J lost 1 base, V lost 5 bases, and 6 bases had no gene match. CDR3 sequence: CSVQGQGGSYEQYF. The CDR3, as DNA: TGCAGCGTTCAGGGACAGGGAGGATCCTACGAGCAGTACTTC.